The 25 T cell receptor beta chains in this list originate from one sample, sequenced in a study of T cell responses to AZD1222 COVID-19 vaccine. Repertoires were generated with immunoSEQ multiplex PCR, while TCRdb's copy carries only in-frame clones and drops some. The sample contains about 150,000 clones, more than 90% of which appear only once. The input for sequencing was peripheral blood, taken on day 0 of AZD1222 vaccination. Receptors were obtained from an adult in good health.

The rearrangement uses TRBV2 and TRBJ2-5; D perhaps matches TRBD2 (5 bases). The germline CDR1 and CDR2 sequences are SNHLY and FYNNEI. The CDR3 totals 12 residues. Trimming took off 7 bases at V and 9 bases at J, with 15 bases between the two ends. The CDR3 here is CASTPERRAQYF. The CDR3 nucleotides are TGTGCCAGCACCCCGGAGAGGCGGGCCCAGTACTTC.

The V and J genes are TRBV5-4 and TRBJ1-1; D gene uncertain. Germline assignment: CDR1 SGHNT and CDR2 YYREEE (reference sequence). Trimming stripped 3 bases from V and 1 base from J, with 10 bases between. The CDR3 runs to 14 residues. CDR3 bases: TGTGCCAGCAGCTCGGCAGGAAGGAACACTGAAGCTTTCTTT. Protein product: CASSSAGRNTEAFF.

The V call is TRBV5-4, the J call TRBJ2-4, with D perhaps matching TRBD1 or TRBD2 (6 bases each). The V and J ends lost 5 bases and 2 bases respectively, with 17 bases between them. CDR3 length equals 16 residues. Germline CDR1 SGHNT, CDR2 YYREEE (reference sequence). CDR3 in amino acids: CASSSGASGTKNIQYF. The DNA for the CDR3 is TGTGCCAGCAGTTCGGGGGCCTCGGGGACCAAAAACATTCAGTACTTC.

Remarks on this clone: Other DNA sequences in the same sample also yield this CDR3. The chain combines TRBV3-1 (or the pseudogene TRBV3-2) with TRBJ1-1; D not resolved. Germline CDR1 is LGHDT and CDR2 is YNNKEL (reference sequence). CDR3 length: 14 amino acids. V was pared by 4 bases and J by 0 bases, with 9 bases between. CDR3 coding DNA: TGTGCCAGCAGCCCCCCGACCGTGAACACTGAAGCTTTCTTT. It is translated as CASSPPTVNTEAFF.

V usage is TRBV2 and J usage is TRBJ2-2; tentatively, D is TRBD1 (6 bases). The CDR3 runs to 14 residues. CDR1 SNHLY and CDR2 FYNNEI come from the germline V gene. The V end lost 5 bases, the J end lost 8 bases, and 15 bases lay between the germline ends. The chain's CDR3 is CASSQQGGAGELFF. In nucleotides, the CDR3 is TGTGCCAGCAGTCAGCAAGGGGGTGCAGGGGAGCTGTTTTTT.

The sample holds one count of this clone. The rearrangement links TRBV2 to TRBJ2-1; 7 nucleotides match TRBD2. The CDR3 consists of 17 residues. In germline, CDR1 is SNHLY, CDR2 FYNNEI. The V segment lost 6 bases and the J segment 0 bases; nucleotides outside the gene matches: 11. CDR3 sequence (DNA): TGTGCCAGCAGGCCCCGAAGAGCGGGGAGCTCCTACAATGAGCAGTTCTTC. This encodes CASRPRRAGSSYNEQFF.

The CDR3 spells CASSQDSGGGDTQYF. The CDR3 DNA sequence: TGTGCCAGCAGCCAAGATTCCGGGGGGGGAGATACGCAGTATTTT. The rearrangement joins TRBV4-2 to TRBJ2-3, with 8 bases that match TRBD2. From germline, CDR1 is LGHNA and CDR2 YNFKEQ. The CDR3 has 15 residues. The trim removed 0 bases at V and 5 bases at J, leaving 4 bases unmatched.

The rearrangement uses TRBV20-1 and TRBJ1-2, with TRBD1 as a possible D gene (6 bases). Germline CDR1 DFQATT, CDR2 SNEGSKA (reference sequence). Trimming removed 6 bases from V and 8 bases from J, with 13 bases in between. There are 11 residues in the CDR3. This CDR3 is CSATGGPGYTF. DNA of the CDR3: TGCAGTGCCACGGGGGGGCCCGGCTACACCTTC.

CDR3 region: CASSLTRTSGGDEQFF. The CDR3 nucleotides read TGTGCCAGCAGCTTGACTCGGACTAGCGGGGGGGATGAGCAGTTCTTC. The V call is TRBV5-4, the J call TRBJ2-1; 15 positions agree with TRBD2. The V gene end was trimmed by 1 base and the J gene end by 8 bases; junction bases not matched to a gene: 4. The CDR3 spans 16 residues. Looked up from germline, CDR1 is SGHNT and CDR2 is YYREEE (reference sequence).

This CDR3 is CASSPPRGMITDTQYF. The CDR3 nucleotides are TGTGCCAGCAGCCCACCCCGCGGAATGATAACAGATACGCAGTATTTT. The chain is built from TRBV13 and TRBJ2-3; the D is unclear. With 5 bases removed from V and 3 bases from J, the gap between germline ends came to 18 bases. Germline loops: CDR1 PRHDT, CDR2 FYEKMQ (reference sequence). This CDR3 spans 16 amino acids.

The CDR3 nucleotides are TGCGCCAGCAGCCAAGTCACTTCGGGCTTTTTTCGTCAGCCCCAGCATTTT. Protein product: CASSQVTSGFFRQPQHF. J is TRBJ1-5 and V is TRBV4-1; D is unresolved. The CDR3 has 17 residues. V lost 1 base and J lost 6, with 19 bases in between. The germline V gene has CDR1 MGHRA and CDR2 YSYEKL.

The J gene is TRBJ2-5, the V gene TRBV9; D ambiguous. Germline V gene sequence: CDR1 SGDLS, CDR2 YYNGEE. Trimming removed 0 bases from V and 5 bases from J, with 14 bases in between. CDR3 length: 15 amino acids. The CDR3 loop is CASSVEGLAPETQYF. The DNA for the CDR3 is TGTGCCAGCAGCGTAGAAGGGTTGGCCCCGGAGACCCAGTACTTC.

This clone was found a few times. This rearrangement joins TRBV4-2 to TRBJ2-7, with 11 bases lining up with TRBD2. Germline CDR1 LGHNA, CDR2 YNFKEQ. V lost 3 bases to trimming and J lost 2 bases; unmatched junction nucleotides: 12. The CDR3 runs 18 residues. This CDR3 reads CASSQGAQGLAAPYEQYF. The CDR3 DNA follows: TGTGCCAGCAGCCAGGGGGCACAGGGACTAGCGGCACCCTACGAGCAGTACTTC.

This clone has a single count. The CDR3 is CASSLTGRNSPLHF. CDR3 nucleotide sequence: TGTGCCAGCAGCTTGACAGGGAGGAATTCACCCCTCCACTTT. The chain links TRBV7-3 to TRBJ1-6; the match to TRBD1 covers 7 bases. V lost 3 bases and J lost 7; bases outside the gene matches: 3. This CDR3 has 14 amino acids. CDR1 is SGHTA and CDR2 is FQGTGA in the germline V gene.

About this clone: Other DNA variants within this sample encode the same CDR3. The chain recombines TRBV4-3 with TRBJ1-1, with D unclear. This CDR3 has 13 amino acids. Deletions cut 4 bases from V and 0 bases from J, with 6 bases between. In germline, CDR1 is LGHNA, CDR2 YSLEER. The CDR3 DNA is TGCGCCAGCAGCCGGGCAGTGAACACTGAAGCTTTCTTT. It translates to CASSRAVNTEAFF.

V gene TRBV5-1 combines with J gene TRBJ1-2; possible D gene TRBD1, 5 bases. The CDR3 has 15 residues. Germline V gene lookup returns CDR1 SGHRS and CDR2 YFSETQ. V dropped 4 bases and J dropped 8 bases, with 21 bases sitting between them. CDR3 DNA: TGCGCCAGCAGCCCGGCCCGGGACCGCTCGTCCGGCTACACCTTC. Its protein product is CASSPARDRSSGYTF.

This chain uses TRBV7-2 with TRBJ1-1; 12 bases are a match to TRBD1. The CDR3 spans 19 residues. The J segment lost 11 bases and the V segment lost 3 bases, leaving 22 bases of the junction unmatched. From germline, CDR1 is SGHTA and CDR2 FQGNSA. The CDR3 reads CASSFRNRDRGRVVPVAFF. Written as DNA, the CDR3 is TGTGCCAGCAGCTTTAGAAACCGGGACAGGGGGCGAGTCGTCCCCGTCGCTTTCTTT.

The chain is built from TRBV6-5 and TRBJ2-7; maybe TRBD1 (5 bases). The CDR3 spans 12 residues. CDR1 is MNHEY, CDR2 SVGAGI, per germline. V lost 6 bases, J lost 4 bases, and 10 bases lay in between. The CDR3 DNA reads TGTGCCAGCAGACCCGACAGTTACGAGCAGTACTTC. It yields the protein CASRPDSYEQYF.

The rearrangement links TRBV5-1 to TRBJ2-7, with D unclear. Trimming removed 0 bases at V and 6 bases at J, with 13 bases between. Germline assignment: CDR1 SGHRS and CDR2 YFSETQ. The CDR3 consists of 14 residues. For the CDR3, the DNA is TGCGCCAGCAGCTTGGCGTATAATAGGTTCGAGCAGTACTTC. Amino acid sequence: CASSLAYNRFEQYF.

The chain uses TRBV28 and TRBJ1-5; the match to TRBD1 covers 12 bases. This CDR3 spans 16 amino acids. Germline V lookup: CDR1 MDHEN, CDR2 SYDVKM. V lost 2 bases, J lost 1 base, and 0 bases stayed unmatched. CDR3 nucleotide sequence: TGTGCCAGCAGTTTAGGGACAGGGGGCAGCAATCAGCCCCAGCATTTT. It encodes CASSLGTGGSNQPQHF.

This clone was counted only a few times. The chain joins TRBV4-1 to TRBJ1-2; 7 nucleotides align to TRBD1. This CDR3 has 15 residues. From germline, CDR1 is MGHRA and CDR2 YSYEKL. The trim removed 1 base at V and 7 bases at J, leaving 9 bases unmatched. DNA for the CDR3: TGCGCCAGCAGCCAAGTAGGAGGGGGCGCGCGTGGCTACACCTTC. Its translation is CASSQVGGGARGYTF.

In the case of this clone: The conserved closing phenylalanine or tryptophan is absent in this CDR3, likely reflecting a read error. The DNA is left out, because the CDR3 cannot be placed on it with certainty; the CDR3 is given as TCRdb lists it. The chain employs TRBV21-1 and TRBJ1-5. TRBV21-1 is a recognized pseudogene. The CDR3 length equals 9 residues, ends included. CDR3 sequence: CASSTRPTR.

V usage is TRBV5-4 and J usage is TRBJ1-6; TRBD1 is a possible D gene (6 bases). The ends were cut back, 3 bases at V and 10 bases at J, with 14 bases in the middle. The CDR3 totals 14 residues. Per the germline V gene, CDR1 is SGHNT and CDR2 is YYREEE (reference sequence). CDR3 sequence: CASSSGRGWSPLHF. DNA of the CDR3: TGTGCCAGCAGCTCGGGCAGGGGATGGTCACCCCTCCACTTT. Looking up the rest from reference TRBV5-4 and TRBJ1-6 gives the full variable domain: ETGVTQSPTHLIKTRGQQVTLRCSSQSGHNTVSWYQQALGQGPQFIFQYYREEENGRGNFPPRFSGLQFPNYSSELNVNALELDDSALYLCASSSGRGWSPLHFGNGTRLTVT.

The chain joins TRBV30 to TRBJ1-1, with D maybe TRBD1 (6 bases). V lost 0 bases, J lost 0 bases, and 11 bases lay in between. The CDR3 has 15 residues. CDR1 and CDR2 from the germline V gene are GTSNPN and SVGIG (reference sequence). The CDR3 DNA follows: TGTGCCTGGAGTGTGGGGGGGGCCTTGAACACTGAAGCTTTCTTT. Its translation: CAWSVGGALNTEAFF.

The chain employs TRBV7-3 and TRBJ2-3, with 10 bases that match TRBD2. The CDR3 extends over 18 amino acids. Germline V gene data show CDR1 as SGHTA and CDR2 as FQGTGA. Trimming took 5 bases from V and 4 from J; bases not matched to a gene: 15. Here the CDR3 DNA reads TGTGCCAGCAGCCCTCAGCGGGGGGGCCGAGGTAGCGCAGATACGCAGTATTTT. Translation: CASSPQRGGRGSADTQYF.